The 15 T cell receptor beta chains in this list originate from one sample, sequenced in a study of blood T cell repertoires in COVID-19. The method was immunoSEQ multiplex PCR; TCRdb's version includes in-frame clones alone and lacks a portion of them. The sample records 350,000 to 400,000 clones, about 86% being singletons. Sequenced: peripheral blood. These receptors came from a woman aged 55 to 70 with COVID-19, enrolled during active disease.

The chain links TRBV12-5 to TRBJ1-1; possibly TRBD1 for D (5 bases). CDR1 and CDR2 (germline): LGHNT, FRNRAP. V lost 2 bases, J lost 8 bases, and 30 bases lay in between. This CDR3 has 19 amino acids. The CDR3 DNA reads TGTGCTAGTGGTTTGAGATACTTTGCTTCAGGGCTACCTGAATACGAAGCTTTCTTT. Protein sequence: CASGLRYFASGLPEYEAFF.

The chain links TRBV28 to TRBJ1-2; TRBD1 might be the D (6 bases). Germline-derived CDR1 and CDR2 are MDHEN and SYDVKM. The CDR3 consists of 14 residues. V lost 5 bases, J lost 3 bases, and 13 bases lay in between. This chain's CDR3 is CASSALDRHYGYTF. CDR3 nucleotides: TGTGCCAGCAGTGCCCTGGACAGACACTATGGCTACACCTTC.

This clone was found a few times. V gene TRBV5-1 combines with J gene TRBJ1-5, with D possibly being TRBD1 (5 bases). CDR1 is SGHRS and CDR2 is YFSETQ in the germline V gene. The CDR3 length is 15 residues. V was clipped by 4 bases and J by 2 bases, with 13 bases between them. The CDR3 reads CASSQSWGGNQPQHF. The CDR3 nucleotides are TGCGCCAGCAGCCAAAGTTGGGGGGGCAATCAGCCCCAGCATTTT.

The V call is TRBV19, the J call TRBJ2-7; 8 bases are a match to TRBD2. V lost 4 bases to trimming and J lost 0 bases; unmatched junction nucleotides: 8. CDR1 is LNHDA and CDR2 is SQIVND in the germline V gene (reference sequence). This CDR3 comprises 16 residues. Here the CDR3 DNA reads TGTGCCAGTAGTACCCCCACTAGCGGCAGCTCCTACGAGCAGTACTTC. This sequence encodes CASSTPTSGSSYEQYF.

This clone was found a few times. This rearrangement joins TRBV11-1 to TRBJ2-4; no clear D. CDR3 length: 12 amino acids. V lost 5 bases and J lost 6, with 8 bases in between. Germline V lookup: CDR1 SGHAT, CDR2 FQDESV (reference sequence). CDR3 DNA: TGTGCCAGCAGCCCCCGAGGAAACATTCAGTACTTC. Translated, it gives CASSPRGNIQYF.

This clone has only a few counts. This sequence joins TRBV6-6 and TRBJ2-3; D might be TRBD1 (5 bases). There are 14 residues in the CDR3. Germline loops: CDR1 MNHNY, CDR2 SVGAGI (reference sequence). V lost 2 bases to trimming and J lost 0 bases, with 6 bases between them. As DNA, the CDR3 is TGTGCCAGCAGTTACGACAGAAGCACAGATACGCAGTATTTT. Protein sequence: CASSYDRSTDTQYF.

In its sample, this clone was seen a few times. The rearrangement uses TRBV30 and TRBJ2-1; 8 nucleotides align to TRBD2. The CDR3 sequence is 15 residues long. V lost 1 base, J lost 5 bases, and 7 bases stayed unmatched. CDR1 and CDR2 (germline): GTSNPN, SVGIG (reference sequence). The DNA of the CDR3 is TGTGCCTGGAGTGCCTTAGCGGGGAGAAACAATGAGCAGTTCTTC. Residues: CAWSALAGRNNEQFF.

Points on this clone: Other DNA sequences in the sample encode the same CDR3. The chain uses TRBV7-8 and TRBJ2-1, with D maybe TRBD2 (6 bases). Trimming took 0 bases from V and 2 from J, leaving 8 bases between them. Germline V gene lookup returns CDR1 SGHVS and CDR2 FQNEAQ. The CDR3 contains 15 residues. CDR3 in DNA: TGTGCCAGCAGCTTAGCGGGGGGTACCTACAATGAGCAGTTCTTC. Protein: CASSLAGGTYNEQFF.

The rearrangement joins TRBV21-1 to TRBJ1-2. TRBV21-1 is tagged as a pseudogene. This CDR3 has 17 residues. The CDR3 loop is CASRALRDFPRDYGYTF. The CDR3 bases are TGTGCCAGCAGGGCTTTAAGGGACTTTCCTCGAGACTATGGCTACACCTTC.

This clone was observed a few times. The chain has TRBV6-5 and TRBJ1-3; 7 nucleotides match TRBD1. The CDR3 loop spans 15 amino acids. V shed 2 bases and J 4 bases; nucleotides not matched to a gene: 5. Germline V gene data show CDR1 as MNHEY and CDR2 as SVGAGI. CDR3: CASSYDRALGNTIYF. CDR3 nucleotides: TGTGCCAGCAGTTACGACAGGGCTCTGGGAAACACCATATATTTT.

The DNA for the CDR3 is TGTGCCAGCAGCCCCCCGGGACTAGTGGGATTTGCCGGGGAGCTGTTTTTT. Translation gives CASSPPGLVGFAGELFF. The chain employs TRBV11-2 and TRBJ2-2; 8 bases fit TRBD2. V lost 5 bases to trimming and J lost 6 bases; unmatched junction nucleotides: 14. Germline CDR1 reads SGHAT; CDR2 reads FQNNGV. This CDR3 comprises 17 residues.

The V call is TRBV4-1, the J call TRBJ1-2; TRBD1 agrees at 7 bases. CDR3 size: 16 residues. The V gene's germline CDR1 is MGHRA and CDR2 YSYEKL. Trimming removed 0 bases from V and 7 bases from J; junction bases left unmatched: 11. CDR3 region: CASSQDEIQGDRGYTF. The DNA for the CDR3 is TGCGCCAGCAGCCAAGATGAGATTCAGGGGGATCGTGGCTACACCTTC.

The genes are TRBV30 and TRBJ1-1; D remains unclear. The CDR3 contains 15 residues. V was pared by 1 base and J by 0 bases, with 12 bases between. From germline, CDR1 is GTSNPN and CDR2 SVGIG (reference sequence). The CDR3 DNA reads TGTGCCTGGAGTGGAGGACTGTTCATGAACACTGAAGCTTTCTTT. Translating gives CAWSGGLFMNTEAFF.

V and J are TRBV19 and TRBJ1-2; no definite D call. The CDR3 runs 15 residues. With 1 base removed from V and 4 bases from J, the gap between germline ends came to 13 bases. From germline, CDR1 is LNHDA and CDR2 SQIVND (reference sequence). CDR3: CASSIVSGISYGYTF. The CDR3 DNA is TGTGCCAGTAGTATAGTGAGCGGGATTAGCTATGGCTACACCTTC.

This CDR3 is CASSPVGATEAFF. The CDR3 nucleotides are TGTGCCAGCAGCCCCGTTGGGGCCACTGAAGCTTTCTTT. This rearrangement joins TRBV7-3 to TRBJ1-1; maybe TRBD1 (5 bases). The V end was cut by 5 bases, the J end by 4 bases, with 11 bases between. Looked up from germline, CDR1 is SGHTA and CDR2 is FQGTGA. CDR3 size: 13 residues.